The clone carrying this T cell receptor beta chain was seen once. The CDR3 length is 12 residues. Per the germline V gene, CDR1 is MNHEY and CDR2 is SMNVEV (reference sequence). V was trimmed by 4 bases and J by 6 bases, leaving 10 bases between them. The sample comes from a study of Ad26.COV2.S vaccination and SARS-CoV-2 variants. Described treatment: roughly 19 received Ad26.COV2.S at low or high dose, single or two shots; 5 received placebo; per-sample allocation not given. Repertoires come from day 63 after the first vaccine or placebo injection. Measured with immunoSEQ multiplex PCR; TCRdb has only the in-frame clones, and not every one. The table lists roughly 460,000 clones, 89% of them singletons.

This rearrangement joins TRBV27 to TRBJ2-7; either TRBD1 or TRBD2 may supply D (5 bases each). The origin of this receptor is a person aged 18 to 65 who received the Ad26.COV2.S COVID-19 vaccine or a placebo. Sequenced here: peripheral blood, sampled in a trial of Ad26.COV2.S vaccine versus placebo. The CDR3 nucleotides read TGTGCCAGCAGTTCGGGACGGGTCGAGCAGTACTTC. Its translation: CASSSGRVEQYF.